This T cell receptor (beta chain) is from a study of T-cell reconstitution after alpha-beta-depleted transplantation in children. The study, taken as a whole, reports: Several hundred rapidly expanded clones from non-depleted graft cells reportedly supplied alpha-beta T cells about two months post-transplant.

V dropped 2 bases and J dropped 3; count of bases not matched to a gene: 6. Germline values: CDR1 SGHVS, CDR2 FQNEAQ. The CDR3 contains 16 residues. The TCRbeta library was prepared with unique molecular identifiers. One entry per CDR3 protein, called by TCRdb with MiXCR from the PCR reads. The sample records 500,000 to 750,000 distinct CDR3 sequences, under 15% being singletons. On this clonotype: Its antigen is not identified.

The sequencing used PBMCs, mostly from graft donor cells, collected 360 days after TCRalphabeta/CD19-depleted stem cell transplant. This clonotype originated in a male patient younger than 18 who had a stem cell transplant for acute myeloid leukemia, so the T cells may come from the graft donor. V is TRBV7-8 and J is TRBJ2-2, with 7 bases identical to TRBD2. As DNA, the CDR3 is TGTGCCAGCAGCTTACCGACGAGCGGGGACACCGGGGAGCTGTTTTTT. Protein sequence: CASSLPTSGDTGELFF.